These 21 T cell receptor beta chains were all obtained from the same sample, sequenced in a study of cytomegalovirus exposure and HLA in healthy donors. It was with 60 Vbeta and 13 Jbeta primers that the PCR ran. This table comes from immunoSEQ multiplex PCR, and its TCRdb copy is limited to in-frame clones, with some not included. The data contain 150,000 to 200,000 clones, roughly four fifths of them singletons. The sequenced sample was PBMCs. These receptors all stem from a woman aged 18 to 35 in good health and CMV-seropositive.

The chain links TRBV5-1 to TRBJ2-7; a possible D gene is TRBD2 (6 bases). The V end was cut by 1 base, the J end by 1 base, with 15 bases between. The CDR3 is 16 amino acids. CDR1 and CDR2 (germline): SGHRS, YFSETQ. CDR3 nucleotides: TGCGCCAGCAGCTTGCTGTCGGGGGATAAGTCCTACGAGCAGTACTTC. This sequence encodes CASSLLSGDKSYEQYF. The full variable domain, its missing parts supplied by reference TRBV5-1 and TRBJ2-7, is KAGVTQTPRYLIKTRGQQVTLSCSPISGHRSVSWYQQTPGQGLQFLFEYFSETQRNKGNFPGRFSGRQFSNSRSEMNVSTLELGDSALYLCASSLLSGDKSYEQYFGPGTRLTVT.

The chain combines TRBV7-2 with TRBJ1-1; 7 positions agree with TRBD1. V shed 3 bases, J shed 8 bases, and the junction held 6 bases outside the gene matches. Germline assignment: CDR1 SGHTA and CDR2 FQGNSA. The CDR3 has 13 amino acids. CDR3 residues: CASSFGQASEAFF. The CDR3 coding sequence is TGTGCCAGCAGCTTTGGACAGGCATCAGAAGCTTTCTTT.

The V gene is TRBV27, the J gene TRBJ1-2, with D possibly TRBD1 on 5 matching bases. The CDR3 spans 14 residues. Germline lookup yields CDR1 MNHEY and CDR2 SMNVEV (reference sequence). V gave up 5 bases and J gave up 0 bases, with 10 bases separating them. As DNA, the CDR3 is TGTGCCAGCAGTCCGTCGACAGCTAACTATGGCTACACCTTC. Translated: CASSPSTANYGYTF.

V gene TRBV6-5 combines with J gene TRBJ1-1; D remains ambiguous. The CDR3 is 14 amino acids. The ends were cut back, 0 bases at V and 4 bases at J, with 9 bases in the middle. The V gene's germline CDR1 is MNHEY and CDR2 SVGAGI. Here the CDR3 reads CASSYSQISTEAFF. The CDR3, as DNA: TGTGCCAGCAGTTACTCCCAGATTTCCACTGAAGCTTTCTTT.

The V call is TRBV9, the J call TRBJ1-1; 7 nucleotides match TRBD1. Germline V gene data show CDR1 as SGDLS and CDR2 as YYNGEE. The ends lost 4 bases at V and 1 base at J; junction bases unmatched: 4. The CDR3 extends over 14 amino acids. CDR3 DNA sequence: TGTGCCAGCAGCCCCCGACAGGGGAACACTGAAGCTTTCTTT. It is translated as CASSPRQGNTEAFF.

This sequence joins TRBV30 and TRBJ1-1, with D possibly being TRBD1 (5 bases). The CDR3 totals 12 residues. CDR1 is GTSNPN, CDR2 SVGIG, per germline (reference sequence). CDR3 coding DNA: TGTGCGAACAGGCGGTTGGGCACTGAAGCTTTCTTT. This sequence encodes CANRRLGTEAFF.

The CDR3 is CASSVSTSLAGAQYF. CDR3 in DNA: TGTGCCAGCAGCGTCTCCACCTCCTTAGCGGGAGCACAGTATTTT. The chain combines TRBV7-2 with TRBJ2-3; 9 nucleotides match TRBD2. The CDR3 loop spans 15 amino acids. The ends lost 5 bases at V and 12 bases at J; junction bases unmatched: 15. Per germline, CDR1 SGHTA and CDR2 FQGNSA.

This clone was observed a single time. The rearrangement links TRBV7-9 to TRBJ2-7; 8 bases are a match to TRBD2. The V gene's germline CDR1 is SEHNR and CDR2 FQNEAQ (reference sequence). J lost 4 bases, V lost 3 bases, and 5 bases had no gene match. There are 14 residues in the CDR3. CDR3 coding DNA: TGTGCCAGCAGCTTGGGACTAGGGTTATACGAGCAGTACTTC. Amino acid sequence: CASSLGLGLYEQYF.

This clone was counted a few times. This chain connects TRBV10-3 to TRBJ1-2; 7 bases are shared with TRBD1. In germline, CDR1 is ENHRY, CDR2 SYGVKD. Germline trimming cut 3 bases from V and 6 bases from J; bases unmatched to any gene: 7. CDR3 length: 14 residues. This chain's CDR3 is CAISDSGTVHGYTF. The CDR3 bases are TGTGCCATCAGTGACAGTGGGACAGTACATGGCTACACCTTC.

The count of this clone is one. The chain joins TRBV10-2 to TRBJ2-3, with TRBD1 identical over 7 bases. This CDR3 is 14 amino acids long. The V gene end was trimmed by 6 bases and the J gene end by 3 bases; junction bases not matched to a gene: 6. Germline loops: CDR1 WSHSY, CDR2 SAAADI. For the CDR3, the DNA is TGCGCCAGCAGACAGGGGTTGAGAACAGATACGCAGTATTTT. As protein: CASRQGLRTDTQYF.

This chain links TRBV2 with TRBJ2-7, with 8 bases that match TRBD2. Germline V lookup: CDR1 SNHLY, CDR2 FYNNEI. This CDR3 has 14 amino acids. Germline trimming cut 3 bases from V and 4 bases from J; bases unmatched to any gene: 5. The DNA for the CDR3 is TGTGCCAGCAGTGATAGCGGGGCCGATTACGAGCAGTACTTC. Its protein product is CASSDSGADYEQYF.

The V gene is TRBV30, the J gene TRBJ1-2, with D possibly TRBD1 on 5 matching bases. This CDR3 comprises 13 residues. V was cut by 8 bases and J by 4 bases, with 17 bases left in between. The germline gives CDR1 GTSNPN, CDR2 SVGIG (reference sequence). This chain's CDR3 is CARSLGEGYGYTF. In DNA form, the CDR3 reads TGTGCCCGATCACTGGGGGAGGGCTATGGCTACACCTTC.

This rearrangement joins TRBV5-6 to TRBJ2-7; TRBD1 matches at 7 bases. Trimming took 3 bases from V and 0 from J; bases not matched to a gene: 3. CDR1 SGHDT and CDR2 YYEEEE come from the germline V gene. The CDR3 covers 14 residues. DNA of the CDR3: TGTGCCAGCAGCTGGGGACAGCACTCCTACGAGCAGTACGTC. Its translation: CASSWGQHSYEQYV.

This clone was found once. The genes are TRBV5-6 and TRBJ2-3, with 8 bases lining up with TRBD2. Germline V gene lookup returns CDR1 SGHDT and CDR2 YYEEEE. Trimming cost V 4 bases and J 3 bases; bases outside gene matches: 13. The CDR3 is 17 amino acids. CDR3 DNA sequence: TGTGCCAGCAGCCTCGTGCCGGGGGGGGCTTATACAGATACGCAGTATTTT. Its protein is CASSLVPGGAYTDTQYF.

The J gene is TRBJ1-5, the V gene TRBV29-1; perhaps TRBD1 as D (5 bases). This CDR3 comprises 15 residues. Trimming pared 4 bases from V and 1 base from J, leaving 14 bases between. Germline V CDR1 and CDR2: SQVTM, ANQGSEA. The CDR3 DNA sequence: TGCAGCGTTGGGGTGGGGGGGGGAAGCAATCAGCCCCAGCATTTT. It translates to CSVGVGGGSNQPQHF.

V gene TRBV4-1 combines with J gene TRBJ2-1, with 9 bases matching TRBD2. The CDR3 contains 14 residues. V lost 3 bases to trimming and J lost 7 bases; unmatched junction nucleotides: 4. The V gene's germline CDR1 is MGHRA and CDR2 YSYEKL. The CDR3 DNA reads TGCGCCAGCAGCCAGGGACTAGCCCAAAATGAGCAGTTCTTC. This translates into CASSQGLAQNEQFF.

The chain is built from TRBV7-2 and TRBJ1-3; D gene ambiguous. Per germline, CDR1 SGHTA and CDR2 FQGNSA. The CDR3 is 14 amino acids. Trimming left V 1 base short and J 4 bases short, with 8 bases between. The CDR3 coding sequence is TGTGCCAGCAGCTTAGTCAGCGTCGGAAACACCATATATTTT. This gives the protein CASSLVSVGNTIYF.

This clone was detected only a few times. CDR3 sequence (DNA): TGCGCCAGCAGCTTAGTGGCAGGAGGCTCTGGGGCCAACGTCCTGACTTTC. Translation: CASSLVAGGSGANVLTF. The V and J genes are TRBV5-1 and TRBJ2-6; a weak D match, TRBD2 (5 bases). Deletions cut 2 bases from V and 0 bases from J, with 12 bases between. From germline, CDR1 is SGHRS and CDR2 YFSETQ. CDR3 length: 17 residues.

This clone has only a few counts. The J gene is TRBJ2-3, the V gene TRBV4-1; D may be TRBD2 (8 bases). Germline CDR1 is MGHRA and CDR2 is YSYEKL. The CDR3 covers 17 residues. V lost 4 bases and J 5 bases, leaving 22 bases between the germline ends. CDR3 nucleotide sequence: TGCGCCAGCAGCCGAGAGGGGGCCGGGGGGGCCGTAGATACGCAGTATTTT. Amino acids: CASSREGAGGAVDTQYF.

The rearrangement joins TRBV9 to TRBJ2-3; D ambiguous. This CDR3 has 14 residues. V lost 5 bases and J lost 2, with 12 bases in between. Germline loops: CDR1 SGDLS, CDR2 YYNGEE. The CDR3 nucleotides are TGTGCCAGCAGTTCAGACTTTTCCACAGATACGCAGTATTTT. It encodes CASSSDFSTDTQYF.

J is TRBJ1-5 and V is TRBV27; the match to TRBD1 covers 7 bases. With V trimmed by 2 bases and J by 7 bases, 5 bases remained unmatched. CDR1 and CDR2 (germline): MNHEY, SMNVEV (reference sequence). This CDR3 contains 14 residues. The CDR3 sequence: CASSLKGGGQPQHF. The CDR3 bases are TGTGCCAGCAGTTTAAAAGGGGGCGGACAGCCCCAGCATTTT.